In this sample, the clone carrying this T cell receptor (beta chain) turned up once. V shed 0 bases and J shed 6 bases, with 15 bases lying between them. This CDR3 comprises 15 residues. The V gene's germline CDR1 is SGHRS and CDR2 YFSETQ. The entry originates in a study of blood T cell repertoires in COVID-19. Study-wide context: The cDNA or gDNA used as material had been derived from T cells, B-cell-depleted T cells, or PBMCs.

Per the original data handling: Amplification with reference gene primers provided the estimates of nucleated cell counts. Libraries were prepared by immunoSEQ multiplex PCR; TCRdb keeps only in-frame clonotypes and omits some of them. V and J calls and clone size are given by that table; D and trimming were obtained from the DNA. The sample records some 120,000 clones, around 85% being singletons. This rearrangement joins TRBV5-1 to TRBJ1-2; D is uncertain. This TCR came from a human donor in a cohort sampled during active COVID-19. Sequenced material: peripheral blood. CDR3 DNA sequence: TGCGCCAGCAGCTTGGCGGCAGCAAAGAGGGATGGCTACACCTTC. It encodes CASSLAAAKRDGYTF.